Here is one T cell receptor beta chain with its context. The antigen is not known. The data were obtained in a study of cytomegalovirus exposure and HLA in healthy donors. Study observations and caveats: The study recorded 150 to 200 TCR beta chains that were cytomegalovirus-associated. Rarity characterized most TCR sequences, yet some public TCRs appeared in many donors. In vitro checks showed that a few CMV-associated chains really do target CMV antigens.

Produced via immunoSEQ multiplex PCR; TCRdb's table is partial and in-frame only. Here the sample spans about 160,000 clones, about 89% being singletons. Germline CDR1 reads ENHRY; CDR2 reads SYGVKD. J was trimmed by 3 bases and V by 10 bases; bases with no gene match: 7. The CDR3 is 14 amino acids. This receptor was obtained from a woman aged 18 to 35 in good health and CMV-seropositive. The rearrangement uses TRBV10-3 and TRBJ2-4, with TRBD1 identical over 9 bases. Specimen: PBMCs. In DNA form, the CDR3 reads TGTGCCACCACAGGGGGCTCGGGCAAAAACATTCAGTACTTC. Protein: CATTGGSGKNIQYF.